The rows below give T cell receptor beta chains drawn from one sample of a study of cytomegalovirus exposure and HLA in healthy donors. Produced via immunoSEQ multiplex PCR; TCRdb's table is partial and in-frame only. The sample carries 150,000 to 200,000 clones, about 80% recorded once. The sequencing input was PBMCs. The receptors were gathered from a woman aged 40 to 49 in good health and CMV-seronegative. The CDR3 runs from the conserved cysteine through the conserved F or W. A D gene is named only where the DNA matches it firmly. Rows give clone size only sometimes, using once, few, many, or a class for an expanded clone.

few	14	TRBD1	TRBJ1-2	TRBV9	TGTGCCAGCAGCGTAGAGCCAGGGGGCTATGGCTACACCTTC	CASSVEPGGYGYTF
.	12	.	TRBJ1-2	TRBV5-4	TGTGCCAGCAGCGGCGACAGCTATGGCTACACCTTC	CASSGDSYGYTF
.	16	.	TRBJ2-3	TRBV6-1	TGTGCCAGCAGTGAAAGGACAGCGAGCGTACCTGATACGCAGTATTTT	CASSERTASVPDTQYF
once	14	.	TRBJ2-1	TRBV9	TGTGCCAGCAGCCCGACGGACGGGAACAATGAGCAGTTCTTC	CASSPTDGNNEQFF
.	14	.	TRBJ2-3	TRBV6-1	TGTGCCAGCAGTGATCAGGTTAGCACAGATACGCAGTATTTT	CASSDQVSTDTQYF
.	12	.	TRBJ2-1	TRBV27	TGTGCCAGCGGCTACAGCATTAATGAGCAGTTCTTC	CASGYSINEQFF
.	11	.	TRBJ1-2	TRBV20-1	TGCAGTGCCACAGGGTTATATGGCTACACCTTC	CSATGLYGYTF
.	16	TRBD1	TRBJ1-2	TRBV5-1	TGCGCCAGCAGCTCCCAGGGGCAGGGGGCAGGAGGAGGCTACACCTTC	CASSSQGQGAGGGYTF
once	14	.	TRBJ2-7	TRBV4-1	TGCGCCAGCAGCCAAATCGGCAGGTTCTACGAGCAGTACTTC	CASSQIGRFYEQYF
.	17	TRBD1	TRBJ1-1	TRBV19	TGTGCCAGTAGTCCAAGACGGCAGGGGGCGGTGAACACTGAAGCTTTCTTT	CASSPRRQGAVNTEAFF
.	13	.	TRBJ2-2	TRBV30	TGTGCCTGGAGTTTCACAGGGTTCGGGGAGCTGTTTTTT	CAWSFTGFGELFF
.	17	TRBD2	TRBJ2-5	TRBV7-7	TGTGCCAGCAGCGTCGGTGGGACTAGCGGGACACAAGAGACCCAGTACTTC	CASSVGGTSGTQETQYF
.	15	.	TRBJ2-7	TRBV7-2	TGTGCCAGCAGCTTAGTCCACGGGAGTTCGGGCGAGCAGTACTTC	CASSLVHGSSGEQYF
.	15	.	TRBJ1-5	TRBV6-5	TGTGCCAGCAAAGGCACGTTTCGGGGGGATCAGCCCCAGCATTTT	CASKGTFRGDQPQHF
.	17	TRBD2	TRBJ2-1	TRBV7-9	TGTGCCAGCAGCTTATGGCCAGACTGGACTAGCGGGAATGAGCAGTTCTTC	CASSLWPDWTSGNEQFF
.	14	TRBD1	TRBJ1-2	TRBV7-2	TGTGCCAGCAGCTTAGAAGGACAGGGAAGTGGCTACACCTTC	CASSLEGQGSGYTF
.	16	TRBD2	TRBJ2-5	TRBV2	TGTGCCAGCCTTAGCGGGAGGGCCCGGATAGAAGAGACCCAGTACTTC	CASLSGRARIEETQYF
few	14	TRBD2	TRBJ2-1	TRBV19	TGTGCCAGTTCGCCGGGACTAGGGACGGATGAGCAGTTCTTC	CASSPGLGTDEQFF
.	14	.	TRBJ2-1	TRBV7-3	TGTGCCAGCAGCCGCAACAGGAGCCCCAATGAGCAGTTCTTC	CASSRNRSPNEQFF
.	16	.	TRBJ1-1	TRBV18	TGTGCCAGCTCACCACGATTGGGCCCAGCTAACACTGAAGCTTTCTTT	CASSPRLGPANTEAFF
.	15	TRBD1	TRBJ1-3	TRBV7-9	TGTGCCAGCAGCTTAGCGGGACAGCCAGGAAACACCATATATTTT	CASSLAGQPGNTIYF
.	15	.	TRBJ1-6	TRBV11-3	TGTGCCAGCAGCTCAGGCCTTAATAATAATTCACCCCTCCACTTT	CASSSGLNNNSPLHF
.	16	.	TRBJ2-1	TRBV4-3	TGCGCCAGCAGCCAAGATCTCGCAGGACTATACAATGAGCAGTTCTTC	CASSQDLAGLYNEQFF
.	15	TRBD1	TRBJ2-2	TRBV4-3	TGCGCCAGCAGCCAGCCTGTTACAGGGGACGGGGAGCTGTTTTTT	CASSQPVTGDGELFF
few	16	TRBD2	TRBJ2-2	TRBV6-6	TGTGCCAGCAGCTCACGTGGTAGCGGGAGTTCCGGGGAGCTGTTTTTT	CASSSRGSGSSGELFF
.	15	.	TRBJ1-3	TRBV9	TGTGCCAGCATTAAGGTCGGCAGGGCTGGAAACACCATATATTTT	CASIKVGRAGNTIYF
.	15	TRBD2	TRBJ2-3	TRBV9	TGTGCCAGCAGCGTAACTCTAGCGGGACAAGATACGCAGTATTTT	CASSVTLAGQDTQYF
.	15	.	TRBJ2-7	TRBV6-5	TGTGCCAGCAGTTATAGTTCGAGCGGACCCTACGAGCAGTACTTC	CASSYSSSGPYEQYF
.	14	TRBD1	TRBJ1-4	TRBV19	TGTGCCAGTAGTCCCGACAGGGGGGACGAAAAACTGTTTTTT	CASSPDRGDEKLFF
.	19	TRBD2	TRBJ2-3	TRBV9	TGTGCCAGCAGTGTTGCTAGCGGGGGGACCCGGGCTAGCACAGATACGCAGTATTTT	CASSVASGGTRASTDTQYF
.	14	.	TRBJ1-1	TRBV11-3	TGTGCCAGCAGCTTCGAGGGCGGATACACTGAAGCTTTCTTT	CASSFEGGYTEAFF
.	14	TRBD2	TRBJ2-3	TRBV5-1	TGCGCCAGCAGCTTAGCGGGAGTGAGGGATACGCAGTATTTT	CASSLAGVRDTQYF
.	16	TRBD1	TRBJ2-2	TRBV2	TGTGCCAGCAGTGAATTAGGGACAGCTAACACCGGGGAGCTGTTTTTT	CASSELGTANTGELFF
once	17	.	TRBJ2-2	TRBV19	TGTGCCAGTAGCCGAGGGACCGAGACTAGTTATACCGGGGAGCTGTTTTTT	CASSRGTETSYTGELFF
.	17	TRBD1	TRBJ2-7	TRBV14	TGTGCCAGCAGTCACACAACAGGGGCCTATTCCGGGCGCGAGCAGTACTTC	CASSHTTGAYSGREQYF
.	15	TRBD1	TRBJ1-2	TRBV19	TGTGCCAGTAGTACTGGACAGGGGGGGGTTGATGGCTACACCTTC	CASSTGQGGVDGYTF
.	15	TRBD1	TRBJ1-1	TRBV30	TGTGCCTGGAGTGTACTCGGACAGGCGGCAGCTGAAGCTTTCTTT	CAWSVLGQAAAEAFF
.	12	.	TRBJ1-5	TRBV7-3	TGTGCCAGCAGCTTGGAGGGTCAGCCCCAGCATTTT	CASSLEGQPQHF
.	15	TRBD2	TRBJ2-7	TRBV19	TGTGCCAGTAGTGTGGCAGCGGGAACGTCCTACGAGCAGTACTTC	CASSVAAGTSYEQYF
.	11	.	TRBJ2-7	TRBV7-2	TGTGCCAGCAGCCTCAGCTACGAGCAGTACTTC	CASSLSYEQYF
.	13	.	TRBJ1-1	TRBV18	TGTGCCAGCTCACCAGAGAAGAACACTGAAGCTTTCTTT	CASSPEKNTEAFF
.	15	TRBD1	TRBJ2-3	TRBV5-1	TGCGCCAGCAGCCCCGGGACAGGGGGCACAGATACGCAGTATTTT	CASSPGTGGTDTQYF
.	15	TRBD2	TRBJ2-3	TRBV7-8	TGTGCCAGCAGCTGGAGCGGGGATGGGGTAGATACGCAGTATTTT	CASSWSGDGVDTQYF
.	13	.	TRBJ1-2	TRBV4-3	TGCGCCAGCAGCCAAGAAGGGGCTTATGGCTACACCTTC	CASSQEGAYGYTF
.	13	.	TRBJ2-5	TRBV19	TGTGCCAGTAAGGGAGATGGCATTGAGACCCAGTACTTC	CASKGDGIETQYF
.	14	TRBD2	TRBJ2-4	TRBV11-2	TGTGCCAGCAGCGTGGCGGGGGTAGAAAACATTCAGTACTTC	CASSVAGVENIQYF
.	17	TRBD1	TRBJ1-3	TRBV18	TGTGCCAGCTCAATGTCGTCGGGACAGGGATTAGGAAACACCATATATTTT	CASSMSSGQGLGNTIYF
.	19	TRBD2	TRBJ2-2	TRBV30	TGTGCCTGGAGCGAGGGGACTAGCGGGACCCCCACGAACACCGGGGAGCTGTTTTTT	CAWSEGTSGTPTNTGELFF
.	13	.	TRBJ2-2	TRBV5-1	TGCGCCAGCAGCTTACAGGGCACCGGGGAGCTGTTTTTT	CASSLQGTGELFF
.	15	TRBD2	TRBJ2-1	TRBV4-3	TGCGCCAGCAGCCAAGGAGGGACTAGGAACAATGAGCAGTTCTTC	CASSQGGTRNNEQFF
once	17	.	TRBJ1-3	TRBV18	TGTGCCAGCTCACCACGGGGGGAGGACCGCCGTACTAACACCATATATTTT	CASSPRGEDRRTNTIYF
.	15	TRBD2	TRBJ2-1	TRBV5-1	TGCGCCAGCAGCTTGGTTAGCGGGAGAGGGGATGAGCAGTTCTTC	CASSLVSGRGDEQFF
.	12	.	TRBJ2-5	TRBV7-9	TGTGCCAGCAGTCCTAGTAAAGAGACCCAGTACTTC	CASSPSKETQYF
.	15	.	TRBJ2-1	TRBV6-5	TGTGCCAGCAGTTATTTGGACAGCCTATACAATGAGCAGTTCTTC	CASSYLDSLYNEQFF
.	15	.	TRBJ2-2	TRBV6-6	TGTGCCAGCAGCTCAGGCGCGGGTGCCACCGGGGAGCTGTTTTTT	CASSSGAGATGELFF
.	17	TRBD2	TRBJ2-3	TRBV4-1	TGCGCCAGCAGCCCCCCCAGGAGCGGGAGCGGTTCAGATACGCAGTATTTT	CASSPPRSGSGSDTQYF
.	15	TRBD2	TRBJ2-1	TRBV19	TGTGCCAGTAGTATGACTAGCGGGAGTGGTAATGAGCAGTTCTTC	CASSMTSGSGNEQFF
.	15	TRBD1	TRBJ1-2	TRBV7-2	TGTGCCAGCAGCCCTCGGACAGGCTCGAGGGATGGCTACACCTTC	CASSPRTGSRDGYTF